At least ten counts were recorded for the clone carrying this TCR beta chain. These data belong to a study of CD8 T cells in ankylosing spondylitis. Each TCR beta library was made by quantitative 5'-RACE that incorporated molecular barcodes. TCRdb independently ran MiXCR on the 5' RACE reads; one entry per CDR3 protein. The profile covers tens of thousands of distinct CDR3 sequences, with roughly 5% appearing a single time and approximately 1.8% taken by the ten largest. The junction had 10 bases not matched to a gene; V was cut back by 4 bases and J by 6 bases. The CDR3 loop spans 15 amino acids. The germline gives CDR1 SGDLS, CDR2 YYNGEE.

The rearrangement uses TRBV9 and TRBJ2-7; 10 bases map to TRBD2. This sequence was found in a female donor with ankylosing spondylitis or in good health (not recorded which). The sequenced material came from blood, either unsorted or a sorted T cell fraction (not recorded which). CDR3 residues: CASSPQREGLSEQYF. CDR3 bases: TGTGCCAGCAGCCCTCAGCGGGAGGGCCTCTCCGAGCAGTACTTC.